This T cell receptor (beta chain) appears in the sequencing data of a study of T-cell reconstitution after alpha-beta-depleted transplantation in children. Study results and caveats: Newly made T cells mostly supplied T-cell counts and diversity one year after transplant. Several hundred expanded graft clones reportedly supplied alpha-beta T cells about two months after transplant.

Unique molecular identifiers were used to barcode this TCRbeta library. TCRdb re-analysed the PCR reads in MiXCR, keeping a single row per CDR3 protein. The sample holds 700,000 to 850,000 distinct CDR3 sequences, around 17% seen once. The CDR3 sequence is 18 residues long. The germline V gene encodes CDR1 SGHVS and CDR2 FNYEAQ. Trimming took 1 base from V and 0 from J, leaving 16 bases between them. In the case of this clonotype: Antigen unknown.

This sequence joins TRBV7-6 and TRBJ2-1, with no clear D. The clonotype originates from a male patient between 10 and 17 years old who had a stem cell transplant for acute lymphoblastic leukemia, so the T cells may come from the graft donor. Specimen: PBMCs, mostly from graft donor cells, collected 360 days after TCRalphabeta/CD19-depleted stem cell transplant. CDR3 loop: CASSLDGLMAGSYNEQFF. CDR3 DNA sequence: TGTGCCAGCAGCTTAGACGGCCTAATGGCTGGCTCCTACAATGAGCAGTTCTTC.